This is a list of T cell receptor beta chains from one sample in a study of T-cell memory formation after mild COVID-19. TCRdb reprocessed the 5' RACE reads via MiXCR and lists one record per CDR3 protein. The table shows roughly 400,000 distinct CDR3 sequences, with under 20% occurring only once. The sample comprised PBMCs or a T cell subset sorted from them (not recorded which). Receptor source: a man between 18 and 29 years old who had mild COVID-19 (a few samples of this study predate the infection). Cell type and time point are not known. The CDR3 runs from the conserved cysteine through the conserved F or W. A D gene is named only where the DNA matches it firmly. The size entry is marked missing in some rows and otherwise reads once, few, many or a size class.

NA	TRBV5-1	TRBJ2-1	NA	CASSLDPPTNEQFF	TGCGCCAGCAGCTTGGATCCCCCGACCAATGAGCAGTTCTTC
NA	TRBV5-1	TRBJ2-6	NA	CASSLGPTTSGANVLTF	TGCGCCAGCAGCTTGGGACCTACTACCTCTGGGGCCAACGTCCTGACTTTC
NA	TRBV7-2	TRBJ2-1	many	CASSFSRGGNEQFF	TGTGCCAGCAGCTTTTCGCGGGGTGGAAATGAGCAGTTCTTC
NA	TRBV30	TRBJ1-1	NA	CAWSDEVNTEAFF	TGTGCCTGGAGTGATGAAGTGAACACTGAAGCTTTCTTT
NA	TRBV4-2	TRBJ2-1	few	CASSQGSLGGDNEQFF	TGTGCCAGCAGCCAGGGAAGCCTAGGTGGGGACAATGAGCAGTTCTTC
TRBD2	TRBV7-9	TRBJ2-7	NA	CASSSTTSGEFYEQYF	TGTGCCAGCAGCTCGACGACTAGCGGGGAATTCTACGAGCAGTACTTC
TRBD2	TRBV15	TRBJ2-1	NA	CATSPSLAGGQYNEQFF	TGTGCCACCAGCCCTTCCCTAGCGGGGGGGCAATACAATGAGCAGTTCTTC
NA	TRBV5-1	TRBJ1-1	NA	CASSLLTSQNTEAFF	TGCGCCAGCAGCTTGCTAACGTCACAGAACACTGAAGCTTTCTTT
NA	TRBV20-1	TRBJ1-5	NA	CSARDLGRGDNQPQHF	TGCAGTGCTAGAGATCTCGGCCGGGGAGATAATCAGCCCCAGCATTTT
NA	TRBV18	TRBJ2-1	NA	CASSRLGDNEQFF	TGTGCCAGCTCTCGGCTAGGGGACAATGAGCAGTTCTTC
NA	TRBV28	TRBJ2-7	NA	CASSLPFGPYEQYF	TGTGCCAGCAGCCTTCCATTTGGTCCCTACGAGCAGTACTTC
TRBD2	TRBV20-1	TRBJ2-5	NA	CSARGLAKQETQYF	TGCAGTGCTAGGGGACTAGCGAAACAAGAGACCCAGTACTTC
TRBD1	TRBV20-1	TRBJ1-6	few	CSARDRSSNSPLHF	TGCAGTGCTCGGGACAGGTCCTCGAATTCACCCCTCCACTTT
TRBD2	TRBV20-1	TRBJ2-1	few	CSAGRTRGGIYNEQFF	TGCAGTGCCGGGCGGACCCGGGGGGGCATCTACAATGAGCAGTTCTTC
NA	TRBV5-1	TRBJ2-3	many	CASSLVSPDTQYF	TGCGCCAGCAGCTTGGTGTCGCCAGATACGCAGTATTTT
NA	TRBV12-3/TRBV12-4	TRBJ2-3	few	CASARSEGRTDTQYF	TGTGCCAGCGCTCGTTCGGAGGGACGCACAGATACGCAGTATTTT